This T cell receptor beta chain originates from a study of graft-versus-host responses after intestinal transplantation. Assay used: immunoSEQ multiplex PCR; TCRdb lists only in-frame clones, some missing. The sample holds just over 70,000 clones, approximately 87% seen once. Notes on this clone: Its antigen is unknown.

Per the germline V gene, CDR1 is MNHNS and CDR2 is SASEGT. The CDR3 has 15 amino acids. V lost 5 bases and J lost 4, with 12 bases in between. The starting material was unstimulated CD4+ T cells sorted from spleen or lymph node cells, obtained before transplant. This receptor was taken from a human donor who was the organ donor for an intestinal transplant. The rearrangement uses TRBV6-1 and TRBJ1-6; D gene ambiguous. CDR3 amino acids: CASSLAADYNSPLHF. CDR3 DNA: TGTGCCAGCAGTTTAGCAGCAGATTATAATTCACCCCTCCACTTT.